This T cell receptor (beta chain) was captured by sequencing in a study of T cells in Graves' hyperthyroidism and ophthalmopathy. This clonotype was detected ten times or more. Amplified regions were TCR beta CDR3 sequences from RNA transcripts. The HTBI primer set served for first-round RT-PCR of the TCR CDR3. One entry per CDR3 protein results from TCRdb running MiXCR on the multiplex PCR reads. The data hold over 500,000 distinct CDR3 sequences, with roughly 15% observed a single time. Among ophthalmopathy patients, the Clinical Activity Score reached at least 3, the NOSPECS grade reached at least 4, and duration remained under 3 months. Thyroid ultrasound, orbital computed tomography, clinical symptoms, and serum thyroxine and TRAb underpinned diagnoses. Germline V gene data show CDR1 as SNHLY and CDR2 as FYNNEI. V lost 4 bases and J lost 8, with 17 bases in between. The CDR3 is 15 residues long.

J is TRBJ1-4 and V is TRBV2; D is possibly TRBD1 (5 bases). The source of this sequence is a woman aged 18-30 years with Graves' ophthalmopathy. Specimen: blood. CDR3 region: CASSGPRDGLEKLFF. The CDR3 DNA sequence: TGTGCCAGCAGTGGGCCCCGGGACGGCCTAGAAAAACTGTTTTTT.